The 12 T cell receptor beta chains below all came from one sample that was sequenced in a study of blood T cell repertoires in COVID-19. Clones were sequenced by immunoSEQ multiplex PCR, and TCRdb holds only the in-frame ones, with some missing. The table has roughly 160,000 clones, 88% seen once. Sequencing was carried out using peripheral blood. These receptors were collected from a man aged 55 to 70 with acute or convalescent COVID-19.

The rearrangement links TRBV7-2 to TRBJ2-2, with D tentatively TRBD2 (6 bases). This CDR3 is built from 15 residues. Germline CDR1 reads SGHTA; CDR2 reads FQGNSA. Trimming shortened V by 5 bases and J by 8 bases, and 18 bases separated the two germline ends. CDR3 nucleotide sequence: TGTGCCAGCAGCGAGAGCCCCGGGGGTTCAGGGGAGCTGTTTTTT. Translated, it gives CASSESPGGSGELFF. The whole variable domain, filled in from reference TRBV7-2 and TRBJ2-2, reads GAGVSQSPSNKVTEKGKDVELRCDPISGHTALYWYRQSLGQGLEFLIYFQGNSAPDKSGLPSDRFSAERTGGSVSTLTIQRTQQEDSAVYLCASSESPGGSGELFFGEGSRLTVL.

This clone was recorded only once. This rearrangement joins TRBV27 to TRBJ2-1; 7 nucleotides agree with TRBD2. J gave up 1 base and V 5 bases, and 5 bases lay outside the gene matches. CDR3 length: 15 residues. CDR1 is MNHEY, CDR2 SMNVEV, per germline (reference sequence). The CDR3 sequence is CASSPIAGSYNEQFF. CDR3 nucleotides: TGTGCCAGCAGTCCAATAGCGGGTTCCTACAATGAGCAGTTCTTC.

This chain links TRBV29-1 with TRBJ2-3; maybe TRBD2 (7 bases). The CDR3 covers 13 residues. V lost 6 bases, J lost 5 bases, and 15 bases lay in between. Looked up from germline, CDR1 is SQVTM and CDR2 is ANQGSEA. CDR3 DNA: TGCAGCGTGCCTCGCGGGGGCAGAGATACGCAGTATTTT. Its translation is CSVPRGGRDTQYF.

This clone was detected once. V and J are TRBV21-1 and TRBJ2-5; the DNA was not used to check the table's D call, TRBD2. TRBV21-1 is recorded as a pseudogene. The CDR3 spans 18 residues. In DNA, the CDR3 is TGTGCCAGCAGCAAAGGTCAGCGGACGACACCGGAGGGGAGGACCCAGTACTTC. Its translation is CASSKGQRTTPEGRTQYF.

The rearrangement uses TRBV19 and TRBJ1-5, with 7 bases identical to TRBD1. V lost 7 bases to trimming and J lost 1 base; unmatched junction nucleotides: 7. CDR1 LNHDA and CDR2 SQIVND come from the germline V gene (reference sequence). The CDR3 loop spans 15 amino acids. CDR3 coding DNA: TGTGCCAGTATGAGGGGGCAGGGGAGCAATCAGCCCCAGCATTTT. Translated, it gives CASMRGQGSNQPQHF.

This chain uses TRBV14 with TRBJ1-2; 8 nucleotides align to TRBD1. Germline CDR1 and CDR2: SGHDN and FVKESK. The J segment lost 4 bases and the V segment lost 6 bases, leaving 7 bases of the junction unmatched. The CDR3 runs to 14 residues. CDR3 nucleotides: TGTGCCAGCAGGCGAACAGGGGGTAGCTATGGCTACACCTTC. It yields the protein CASRRTGGSYGYTF.

The CDR3 spells CASSKRDTSYNEQFF. The DNA for the CDR3 is TGTGCCAGCAGCAAACGGGACACTTCCTACAATGAGCAGTTCTTC. The chain combines TRBV9 with TRBJ2-1, with D possibly being TRBD1 (6 bases). This CDR3 has 15 amino acids. V was clipped by 4 bases and J by 1 base, with 12 bases between them. Germline values: CDR1 SGDLS, CDR2 YYNGEE.

A single count supports this clone. The chain is built from TRBV10-3 and TRBJ2-7; 14 nucleotides line up with TRBD2. There are 14 residues in the CDR3. The V gene end was trimmed by 11 bases and the J gene end by 3 bases; junction bases not matched to a gene: 6. Germline CDR1 is ENHRY and CDR2 is SYGVKD. The CDR3 DNA is TGTGCCTCCTCGGGGACTAGCGGGAGCTACGAGCAGTACTTC. It specifies CASSGTSGSYEQYF.

The chain joins TRBV6-5 to TRBJ1-1, with 8 positions matching TRBD1. The CDR3 has 13 residues. The ends lost 6 bases at V and 5 bases at J; junction bases unmatched: 5. Germline V lookup: CDR1 MNHEY, CDR2 SVGAGI. This CDR3 is CASSVTGETEAFF. CDR3 coding DNA: TGTGCCAGCAGCGTGACAGGGGAGACTGAAGCTTTCTTT.

The CDR3 protein is CASSHTGDYGYTF. Here the CDR3 DNA reads TGTGCCAGCAGCCATACAGGGGATTATGGCTACACCTTC. This chain links TRBV4-2 with TRBJ1-2, with 7 bases aligning to TRBD1. This CDR3 is 13 amino acids long. From germline, CDR1 is LGHNA and CDR2 YNFKEQ. V trimming: 3 bases; J trimming: 5 bases; junction bases outside the gene matches: 3.

The V gene is TRBV10-2, the J gene TRBJ2-5; the D gene is possibly TRBD1 (6 bases). V was clipped by 2 bases and J by 5 bases, with 15 bases between them. The CDR3 sequence is 15 residues long. The germline CDR1 and CDR2 sequences are WSHSY and SAAADI. The CDR3 reads CASSENMQGKETQYF. CDR3 bases: TGCGCCAGCAGTGAGAATATGCAGGGGAAGGAGACCCAGTACTTC.

This chain uses TRBV28 with TRBJ1-4; D may be TRBD1 (6 bases). CDR1 MDHEN and CDR2 SYDVKM come from the germline V gene. Trimming took off 6 bases at V and 8 bases at J, with 16 bases between the two ends. This CDR3 is 14 amino acids long. The CDR3 is CASRGSQGEEKLFF. The CDR3 region has the DNA TGTGCCAGCAGGGGATCACAGGGAGAAGAAAAACTGTTTTTT. The whole variable domain, remainder taken from reference TRBV28 and TRBJ1-4, is DVKVTQSSRYLVKRTGEKVFLECVQDMDHENMFWYRQDPGLGLRLIYFSYDVKMKEKGDIPEGYSVSREKKERFSLILESASTNQTSMYLCASRGSQGEEKLFFGSGTQLSVL.